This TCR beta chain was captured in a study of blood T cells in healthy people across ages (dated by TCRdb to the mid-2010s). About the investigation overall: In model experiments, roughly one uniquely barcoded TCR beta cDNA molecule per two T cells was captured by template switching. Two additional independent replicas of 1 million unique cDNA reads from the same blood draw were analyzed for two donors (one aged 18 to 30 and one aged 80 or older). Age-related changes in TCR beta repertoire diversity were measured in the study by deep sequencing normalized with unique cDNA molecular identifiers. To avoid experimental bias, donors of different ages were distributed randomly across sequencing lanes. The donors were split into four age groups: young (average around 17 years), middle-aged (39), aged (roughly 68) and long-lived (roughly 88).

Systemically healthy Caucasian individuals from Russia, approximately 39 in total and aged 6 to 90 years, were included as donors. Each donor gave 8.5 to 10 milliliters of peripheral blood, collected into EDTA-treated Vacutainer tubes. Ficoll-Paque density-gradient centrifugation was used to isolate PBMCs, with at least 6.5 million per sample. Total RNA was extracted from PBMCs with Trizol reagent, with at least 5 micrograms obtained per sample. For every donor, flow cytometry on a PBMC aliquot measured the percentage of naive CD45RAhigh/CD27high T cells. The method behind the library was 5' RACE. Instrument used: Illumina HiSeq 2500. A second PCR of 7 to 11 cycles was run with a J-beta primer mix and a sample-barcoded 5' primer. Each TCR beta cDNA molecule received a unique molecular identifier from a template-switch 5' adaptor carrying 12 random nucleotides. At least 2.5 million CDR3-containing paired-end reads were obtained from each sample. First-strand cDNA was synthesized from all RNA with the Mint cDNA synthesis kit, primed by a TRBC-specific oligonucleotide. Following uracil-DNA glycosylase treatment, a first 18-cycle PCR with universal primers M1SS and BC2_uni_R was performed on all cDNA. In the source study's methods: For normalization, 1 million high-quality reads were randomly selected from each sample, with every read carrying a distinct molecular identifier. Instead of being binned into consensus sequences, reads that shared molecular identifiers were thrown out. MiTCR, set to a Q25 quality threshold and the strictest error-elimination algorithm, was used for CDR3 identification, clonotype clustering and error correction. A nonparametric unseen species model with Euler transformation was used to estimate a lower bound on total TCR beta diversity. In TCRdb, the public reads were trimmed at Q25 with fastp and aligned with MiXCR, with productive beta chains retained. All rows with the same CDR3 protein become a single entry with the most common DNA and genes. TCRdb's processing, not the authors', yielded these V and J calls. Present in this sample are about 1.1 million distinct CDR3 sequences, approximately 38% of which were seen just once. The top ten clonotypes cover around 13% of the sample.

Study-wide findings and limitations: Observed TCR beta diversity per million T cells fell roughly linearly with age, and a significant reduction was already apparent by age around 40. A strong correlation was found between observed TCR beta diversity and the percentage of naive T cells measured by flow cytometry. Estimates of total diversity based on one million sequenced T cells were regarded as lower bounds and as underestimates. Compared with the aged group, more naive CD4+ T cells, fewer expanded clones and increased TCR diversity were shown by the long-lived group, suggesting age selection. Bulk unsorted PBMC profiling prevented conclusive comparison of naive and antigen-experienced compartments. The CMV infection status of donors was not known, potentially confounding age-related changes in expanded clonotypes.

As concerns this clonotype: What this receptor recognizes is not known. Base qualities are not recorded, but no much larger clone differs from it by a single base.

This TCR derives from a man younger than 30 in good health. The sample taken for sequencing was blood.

This receptor has the CDR3 CASSVDSDQPQHF. The nucleotides read TGTGCCAGCAGCGTGGACAGCGATCAGCCCCAGCATTTT. Recombination connected TRBV9 to TRBJ1-5, and possibly TRBD1, on 6 matching bases. From the cysteine through the phenylalanine, the CDR3 covers 13 amino acids. CDR3 DNA only is kept here, 39 bases in frame from base 1. From a lookup of the germline V gene, CDR1 and CDR2 are SGDLS and YYNGEE. V is shortened by 2 bases, J by 5 bases, and the region joining them spans 8 bases. The full variable domain, with segments outside the CDR3 supplied by the reference TRBV9 and TRBJ1-5 proteins, appears as DSGVTQTPKHLITATGQRVTLRCSPRSGDLSVYWYQQSLDQGLQFLIQYYNGEERAKGNILERFSAQQFPDLHSELNLSSLELGDSALYFCASSVDSDQPQHFGDGTRLSIL.